This T cell receptor beta chain was documented in a study of cytomegalovirus exposure and HLA in healthy donors. Overall study context: About 85 million unique TCRs from HLA-typed donors were held in an early release of data. Study-level findings and limits: A missense DCLRE1C variant was associated with V- and J-gene trimming of TCR beta chains in a later analysis, and an independent cohort replicated the association.

The germline V gene has CDR1 SGHRS and CDR2 YFSETQ. V was shortened by 0 bases and J by 4 bases, with 13 bases between the two germline ends. This CDR3 is 15 amino acids long. PCR involved 60 Vbeta and 13 Jbeta primers. Libraries were prepared by immunoSEQ multiplex PCR; TCRdb keeps only in-frame clonotypes and omits some of them. The repertoire includes 150,000 to 200,000 clones, roughly 80% of them detected once, and about 2% sits in the top ten. On this clone: Its antigen is currently unknown.

The V call is TRBV5-1, the J call TRBJ1-2; TRBD1 is a possible D gene (5 bases). The source of this sequence is a human donor in good health. The specimen was PBMCs. CDR3 bases: TGCGCCAGCAGCTTGGGTCCAGGGCTTGGCTATGGCTACACCTTC. Its translation is CASSLGPGLGYGYTF.